The TCR beta chain under discussion was sequenced for a study of shared T cell receptors in the human thymus. Germline CDR1 LNHDA, CDR2 SQIVND (reference sequence). CDR3 length: 14 amino acids. The V gene end was trimmed by 5 bases and the J gene end by 8 bases; junction bases not matched to a gene: 6. The assay was immunoSEQ multiplex PCR, and TCRdb's table has in-frame clones only and misses some. The sample shows hundreds of thousands of clones, around 87% of them seen only once. The sample also formed part of further work on human thymus T cells. That work adds: Corrective heart surgery yielded the resections from which the thymus tissue came.

The sequenced sample consisted of thymocytes. This receptor was obtained from a boy in the first two years of life with a congenital heart defect. The chain is built from TRBV19 and TRBJ2-3; 11 bases map to TRBD1. CDR3 loop: CASSHGTGGVTQYF. The CDR3 DNA reads as TGTGCCAGTAGTCACGGGACAGGGGGGGTTACGCAGTATTTT.